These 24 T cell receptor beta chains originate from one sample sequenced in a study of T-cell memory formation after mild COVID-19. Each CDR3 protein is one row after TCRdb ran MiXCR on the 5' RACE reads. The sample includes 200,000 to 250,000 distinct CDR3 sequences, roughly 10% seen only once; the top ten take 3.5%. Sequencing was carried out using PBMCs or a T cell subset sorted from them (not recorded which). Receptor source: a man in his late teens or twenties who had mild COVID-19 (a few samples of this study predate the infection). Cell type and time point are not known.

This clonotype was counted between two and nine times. CDR3 DNA sequence: TGTGCCAGCAGCTCTATAGCGGTCGAAGAGACCCAGTACTTC. This sequence encodes CASSSIAVEETQYF. The genes are TRBV7-8 and TRBJ2-5, with a weak D call TRBD2 (6 bases). Germline V gene lookup returns CDR1 SGHVS and CDR2 FQNEAQ. The CDR3 covers 14 residues. The V gene lost 4 bases and the J gene lost 3 bases, with 12 bases spanning the gap.

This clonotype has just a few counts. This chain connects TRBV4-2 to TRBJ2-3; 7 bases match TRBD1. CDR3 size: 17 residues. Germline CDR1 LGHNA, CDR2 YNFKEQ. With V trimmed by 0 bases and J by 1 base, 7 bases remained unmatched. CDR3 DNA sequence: TGTGCCAGCAGCCAAGATCTTCACAGGGGTCGCACAGATACGCAGTATTTT. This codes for CASSQDLHRGRTDTQYF.

The CDR3 bases are TGTGCCAGCAGCGCCAACAGGGGTGGCTGGGAAAAACTGTTTTTT. Translating gives CASSANRGGWEKLFF. The chain links TRBV7-2 to TRBJ1-4, with TRBD1 matching over 7 bases. Per the germline V gene, CDR1 is SGHTA and CDR2 is FQGNSA. V was clipped by 5 bases and J by 8 bases; unmatched bases: 11. This CDR3 is 15 amino acids long.

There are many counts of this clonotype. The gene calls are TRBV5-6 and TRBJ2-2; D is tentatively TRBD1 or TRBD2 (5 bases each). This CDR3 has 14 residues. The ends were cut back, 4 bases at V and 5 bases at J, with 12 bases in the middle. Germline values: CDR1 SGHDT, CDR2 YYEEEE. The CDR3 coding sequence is TGTGCCAGCAGCCGGGGACGGCCAACCGGGGAGCTGTTTTTT. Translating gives CASSRGRPTGELFF. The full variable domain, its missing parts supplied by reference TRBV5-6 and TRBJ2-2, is DAGVTQSPTHLIKTRGQQVTLRCSPKSGHDTVSWYQQALGQGPQFIFQYYEEEERQRGNFPDRFSGHQFPNYSSELNVNALLLGDSALYLCASSRGRPTGELFFGEGSRLTVL.

The CDR3 reads CATSRGGTPPSVQYV. CDR3 bases: TGTGCCACCAGCAGAGGGGGGACACCTCCCTCGGTGCAGTACGTC. The chain has TRBV15 and TRBJ2-7, with a weak D call TRBD1 (6 bases). Germline loops: CDR1 LNHNV, CDR2 YYDKDF (reference sequence). The CDR3 totals 15 residues. The V gene lost 1 base and the J gene lost 9 bases, with 19 bases spanning the gap.

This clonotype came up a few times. The CDR3 sequence is CASSQGVATGETQYF. In nucleotides, the CDR3 is TGTGCCAGCAGCCAAGGAGTTGCGACGGGAGAGACCCAGTACTTC. The chain joins TRBV14 to TRBJ2-5; D unresolved. Germline V gene data show CDR1 as SGHDN and CDR2 as FVKESK. The ends were cut back, 1 base at V and 4 bases at J, with 13 bases in the middle. The CDR3 has 15 amino acids. The full variable domain, with the rest looked up from reference TRBV14 and TRBJ2-5, is EAGVTQFPSHSVIEKGQTVTLRCDPISGHDNLYWYRRVMGKEIKFLLHFVKESKQDESGMPNNRFLAERTGGTYSTLKVQPAELEDSGVYFCASSQGVATGETQYFGPGTRLLVL.

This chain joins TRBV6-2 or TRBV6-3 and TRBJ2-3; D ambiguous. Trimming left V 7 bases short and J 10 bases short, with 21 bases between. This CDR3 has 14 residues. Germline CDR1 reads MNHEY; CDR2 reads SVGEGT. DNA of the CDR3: TGTGCCAGCACCCCGGACCCTTACCCCCCTGCGCAGTATTTT. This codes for CASTPDPYPPAQYF.

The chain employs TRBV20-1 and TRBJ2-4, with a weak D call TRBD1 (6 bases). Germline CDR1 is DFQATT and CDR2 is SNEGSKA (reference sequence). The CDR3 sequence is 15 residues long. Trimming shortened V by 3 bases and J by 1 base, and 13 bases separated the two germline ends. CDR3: CSARDTGPAKNIQYF. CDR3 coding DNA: TGCAGTGCTAGGGATACAGGGCCGGCCAAAAACATTCAGTACTTC.

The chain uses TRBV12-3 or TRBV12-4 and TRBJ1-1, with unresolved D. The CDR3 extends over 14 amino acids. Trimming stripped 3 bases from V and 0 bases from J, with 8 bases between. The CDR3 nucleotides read TGTGCCAGCAGTTTTCTTAAAATGAACACTGAAGCTTTCTTT. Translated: CASSFLKMNTEAFF.

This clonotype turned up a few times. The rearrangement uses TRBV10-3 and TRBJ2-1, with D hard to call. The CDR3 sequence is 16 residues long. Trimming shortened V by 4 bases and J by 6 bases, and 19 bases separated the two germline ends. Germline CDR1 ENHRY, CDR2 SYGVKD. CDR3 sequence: CAISGTSRVGGNEQFF. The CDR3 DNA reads TGTGCCATCAGTGGGACCTCCCGTGTTGGTGGCAATGAGCAGTTCTTC.

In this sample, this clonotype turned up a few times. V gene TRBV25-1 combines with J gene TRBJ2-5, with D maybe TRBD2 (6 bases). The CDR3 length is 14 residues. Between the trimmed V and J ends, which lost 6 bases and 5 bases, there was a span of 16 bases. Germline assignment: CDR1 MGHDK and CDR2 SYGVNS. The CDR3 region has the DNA TGTGCCAGCAGCCGAGGCGGGACCGGGGAGACCCAGTACTTC. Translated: CASSRGGTGETQYF.

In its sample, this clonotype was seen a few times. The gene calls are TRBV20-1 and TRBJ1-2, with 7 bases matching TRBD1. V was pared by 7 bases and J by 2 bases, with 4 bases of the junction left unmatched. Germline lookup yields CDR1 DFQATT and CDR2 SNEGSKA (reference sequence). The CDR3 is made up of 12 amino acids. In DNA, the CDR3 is TGCAGTGTCATAGGGGGCAACTATGGCTACACCTTC. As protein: CSVIGGNYGYTF.

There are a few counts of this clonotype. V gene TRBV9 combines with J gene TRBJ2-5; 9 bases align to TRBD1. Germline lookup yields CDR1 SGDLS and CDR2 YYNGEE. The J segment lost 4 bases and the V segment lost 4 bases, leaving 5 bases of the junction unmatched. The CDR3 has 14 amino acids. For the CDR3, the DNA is TGTGCCAGCAGCATCACAGGGGGCGCAGAGACCCAGTACTTC. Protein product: CASSITGGAETQYF.

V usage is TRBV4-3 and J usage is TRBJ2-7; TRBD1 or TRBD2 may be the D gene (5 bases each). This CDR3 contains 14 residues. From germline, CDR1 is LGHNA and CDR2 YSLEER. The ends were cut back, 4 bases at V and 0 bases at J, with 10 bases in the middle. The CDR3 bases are TGCGCCAGCAGCCGGGGACGCAGCTCCTACGAGCAGTACTTC. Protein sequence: CASSRGRSSYEQYF.

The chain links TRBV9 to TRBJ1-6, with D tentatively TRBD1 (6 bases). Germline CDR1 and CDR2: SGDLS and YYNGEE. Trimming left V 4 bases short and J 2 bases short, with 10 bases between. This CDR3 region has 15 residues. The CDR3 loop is CASSPRTAYNSPLHF. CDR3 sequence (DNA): TGTGCCAGCAGCCCTCGGACAGCCTATAATTCACCCCTCCACTTT.

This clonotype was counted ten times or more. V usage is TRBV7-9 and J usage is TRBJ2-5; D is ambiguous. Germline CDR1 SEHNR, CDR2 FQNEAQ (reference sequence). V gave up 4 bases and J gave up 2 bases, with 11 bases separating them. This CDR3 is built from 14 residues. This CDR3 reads CASSYWALQETQYF. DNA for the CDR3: TGTGCCAGCAGCTACTGGGCTTTACAAGAGACCCAGTACTTC.

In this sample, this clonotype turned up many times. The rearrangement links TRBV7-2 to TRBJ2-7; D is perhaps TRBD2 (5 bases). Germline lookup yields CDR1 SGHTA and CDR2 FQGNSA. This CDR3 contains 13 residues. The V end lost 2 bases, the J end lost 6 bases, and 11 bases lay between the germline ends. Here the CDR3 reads CASSLFRRGEQYF. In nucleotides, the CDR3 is TGTGCCAGCAGCTTATTCCGACGGGGCGAGCAGTACTTC.

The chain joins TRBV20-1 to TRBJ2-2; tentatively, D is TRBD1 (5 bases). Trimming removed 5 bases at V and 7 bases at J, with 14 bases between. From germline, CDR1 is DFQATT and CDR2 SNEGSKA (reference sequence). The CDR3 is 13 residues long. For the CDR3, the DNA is TGCAGTGCTTTAGGGGCAGTAGACGGGGAGCTGTTTTTT. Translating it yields CSALGAVDGELFF.

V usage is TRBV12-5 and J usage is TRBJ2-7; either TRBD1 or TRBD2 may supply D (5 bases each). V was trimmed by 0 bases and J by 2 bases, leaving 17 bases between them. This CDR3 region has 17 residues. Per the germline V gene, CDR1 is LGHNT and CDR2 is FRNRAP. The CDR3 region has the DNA TGTGCTAGTGGTTTGGTACGATTGACAGCGGAACCCTACGAGCAGTACTTC. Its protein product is CASGLVRLTAEPYEQYF.

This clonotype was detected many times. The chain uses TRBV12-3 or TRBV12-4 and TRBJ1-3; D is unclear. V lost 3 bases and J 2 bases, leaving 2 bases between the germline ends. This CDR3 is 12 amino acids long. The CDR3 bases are TGTGCCAGCAGTTTTCCTGGAAACACCATATATTTT. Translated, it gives CASSFPGNTIYF.

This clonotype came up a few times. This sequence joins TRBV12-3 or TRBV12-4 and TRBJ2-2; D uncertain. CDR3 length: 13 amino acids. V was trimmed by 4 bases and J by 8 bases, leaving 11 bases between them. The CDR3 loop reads CASSSNLIGELFF. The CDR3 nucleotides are TGTGCCAGCAGTTCCAATCTAATAGGGGAGCTGTTTTTT.

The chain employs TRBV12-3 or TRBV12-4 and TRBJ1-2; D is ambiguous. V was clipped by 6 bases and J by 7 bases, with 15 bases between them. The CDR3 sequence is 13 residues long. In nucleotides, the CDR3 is TGTGCCAGCAGCCCTCCCCCCAGGACTGGCTACACCTTC. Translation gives CASSPPPRTGYTF.

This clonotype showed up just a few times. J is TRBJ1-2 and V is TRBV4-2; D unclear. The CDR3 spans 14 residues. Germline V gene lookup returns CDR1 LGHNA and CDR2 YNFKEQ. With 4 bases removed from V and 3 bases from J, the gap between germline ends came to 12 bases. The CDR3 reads CASSPPREDYGYTF. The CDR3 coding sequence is TGTGCCAGCAGCCCCCCCCGGGAGGACTATGGCTACACCTTC.

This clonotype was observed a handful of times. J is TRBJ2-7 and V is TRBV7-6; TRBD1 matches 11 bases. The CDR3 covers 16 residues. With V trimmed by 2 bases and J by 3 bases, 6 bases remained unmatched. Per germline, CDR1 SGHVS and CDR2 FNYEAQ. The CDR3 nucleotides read TGTGCCAGCAGCTTATCCCCCGGGACAGGGGGCTACGAGCAGTACTTC. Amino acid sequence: CASSLSPGTGGYEQYF.